Below, 22 T cell receptor beta chains from the same sample are listed, as sequenced in a study of TET2 disruption in CD19-targeted CAR T cells. The sample's treatment: autologous CTL019 cells: CD19 CAR with 4-1BB and CD3 zeta domains. TCRdb's table, derived via immunoSEQ multiplex PCR, lists solely in-frame clones and lacks some. The sample totals under 30,000 clones; its top ten clones hold 1.9%. Their antigens are not known. The sample here was CD8- CAR+ T cells sorted from cultured blood T cells, taken for CD19 CAR T cell therapy. Subset indicated: CD8-negative CAR-positive T cells from the infusion product. The receptors were sampled from a man between 65 and 85 years old with chronic lymphocytic leukemia.

In the case of this clone: Sequencing ends 3 residues short of the CDR3 end; the germline J gene provides the rest. The chain uses TRBV12-5 and TRBJ2-3, with D possibly TRBD2 on 5 matching bases. The CDR3 runs 13 residues. The germline gives CDR1 LGHNT, CDR2 FRNRAP. The V and J ends lost 1 base and 5 bases respectively, with 7 bases between them. The CDR3 bases that were read are TGTGCTAGTGGTTTGGACGCGGGAGATACG. Its translation: CASGLDAGDT. The CDR3 as a whole reads CASGLDAGDTQYF.

Details on this clone: The CDR3 extends 3 residues past the end of the read, so its final part is completed from the germline J gene. The chain carries TRBV19 and TRBJ1-2, with 7 nucleotides matching TRBD1. Germline V lookup: CDR1 LNHDA, CDR2 SQIVND (reference sequence). The CDR3 length is 16 residues. The CDR3 DNA, read in part, is TGTGCCAGTAGTCCCCTCAGGGACAGAGACACAGATACC. Translated, it gives CASSPLRDRDTDT. The entire CDR3 protein reads CASSPLRDRDTDTYTF.

Comments on this clone: Read sequence stops 3 residues before the CDR3 end, and the germline J gene provides the missing end. Other DNA variants within this sample encode the same CDR3. The rearrangement uses TRBV28 and TRBJ1-2; TRBD1 agrees at 12 bases. J gave up 5 bases and V 6 bases, and 4 bases lay outside the gene matches. From germline, CDR1 is MDHEN and CDR2 SYDVKM. The CDR3 length is 14 residues. The CDR3 sequence is CASSGDRGLYGYTF. CDR3 bases read: TGTGCCAGCAGCGGGGACAGGGGGCTTTATGGC.

Points on this clone: Read data end 3 residues before the CDR3 end; the end is taken from the germline J gene. This sequence joins TRBV4-1 and TRBJ2-3; 7 nucleotides agree with TRBD2. This CDR3 region has 14 residues. V was clipped by 5 bases and J by 6 bases; unmatched bases: 8. Germline V gene lookup returns CDR1 MGHRA and CDR2 YSYEKL. Partial CDR3 DNA: TGCGCCAGCAGCGTGGGGGGGGTAACGGATACG. Residues: CASSVGGVTDT. The full CDR3 is CASSVGGVTDTQYF.

With respect to this clone: The read ends 3 residues shy of where the CDR3 ends; the end is completed using the germline J gene. This rearrangement joins TRBV7-9 to TRBJ1-2, with D possibly TRBD1 on 6 matching bases. CDR1 is SEHNR and CDR2 is FQNEAQ in the germline V gene (reference sequence). CDR3 length: 15 residues. The CDR3: CASSASGTRDNDYTF. The sequenced part of the CDR3 DNA is TGTGCCAGCAGCGCCTCCGGGACTAGGGACAATGAC.

As to this clone: The CDR3 extends 3 residues past the end of the read, so its final part is completed from the germline J gene. The chain links TRBV10-3 to TRBJ1-2; 9 nucleotides line up with TRBD1. The CDR3 totals 14 residues. The ends lost 6 bases at V and 1 base at J; junction bases unmatched: 3. Germline CDR1 is ENHRY and CDR2 is SYGVKD. Partial CDR3 DNA: TGTGCCATCAGACGGACAGGGGATAACTATGGC. Its translation is CAIRRTGDNYG. The entire CDR3 sequence reads CAIRRTGDNYGYTF.

Comments on this clone: The observed sequence ends 3 residues before the CDR3 terminus, with the missing tail filled in from the germline J gene. The V gene is TRBV19, the J gene TRBJ1-2; a weak D match, TRBD1 (6 bases). The CDR3 covers 16 residues. Germline V gives CDR1 LNHDA, CDR2 SQIVND (reference sequence). The CDR3 DNA, read in part, is TGTGCCAGTAGTATAGAGCGGGGGGGCCTTACAGATACC. It yields the protein CASSIERGGLTDT. In full, the CDR3 reads CASSIERGGLTDTYTF.

Notes on this clone: With the read ending 3 residues before the CDR3 end, the germline J gene is used to fill in that end. This chain links TRBV20-1 with TRBJ2-5, with 8 positions matching TRBD2. After removal of 5 bases from V and 5 bases from J, the junction contained 13 bases not matched to a gene. Germline CDR1 reads DFQATT; CDR2 reads SNEGSKA (reference sequence). CDR3 length: 15 amino acids. The CDR3 DNA, read in part, is TGCAGTGCTCCAACCCCAGGGACTAGTACTGAGACC. It encodes CSAPTPGTSTET. The CDR3 reads in full as CSAPTPGTSTETQYF.

To note about this clone: The sequenced fragment ends 3 residues before the CDR3 boundary, so the rest is inferred from the germline J gene. The chain couples TRBV18 to TRBJ2-2, with TRBD1 matching 7 bases. Germline V gene lookup returns CDR1 KGHSH and CDR2 LQKENI. This CDR3 region has 15 residues. J gave up 2 bases and V 2 bases, and 2 bases lay outside the gene matches. The sequenced part of the CDR3 DNA is TGTGCCAGCTCACCATGGGACAGAAACACCGGGGAG. Translating gives CASSPWDRNTGE. In full, the CDR3 reads CASSPWDRNTGELFF.

As for this clone: Read data end 3 residues before the CDR3 end; the end is taken from the germline J gene. This chain joins TRBV29-1 and TRBJ1-5, with TRBD1 matching 9 bases. Germline CDR1 is SQVTM and CDR2 is ANQGSEA. This CDR3 contains 15 residues. J was trimmed by 6 bases and V by 5 bases; bases with no gene match: 11. The covered CDR3 bases are TGCAGCGTTACCGACGGGACAGGGAAACTTCAGCCC. Protein sequence: CSVTDGTGKLQP. The full CDR3 protein is CSVTDGTGKLQPQHF.

In regard to this clone: The read falls 3 residues short of the CDR3 end, and the missing part is taken from the germline J gene. J is TRBJ2-7 and V is TRBV28, with D perhaps TRBD2 (7 bases). The germline gives CDR1 MDHEN, CDR2 SYDVKM. The CDR3 has 15 amino acids. V lost 6 bases and J lost 0, with 15 bases in between. The CDR3 DNA, read in part, is TGTGCCAGCAGCCCCGCGGGGGCCCTCTCCTACGAG. Protein product: CASSPAGALSYE. The CDR3, in full, reads CASSPAGALSYEQYF.

As for this clone: Read sequence stops 3 residues before the CDR3 end, and the germline J gene provides the missing end. The rearrangement links TRBV20-1 to TRBJ2-1; D is uncertain. Germline CDR1 and CDR2: DFQATT and SNEGSKA (reference sequence). Deletions cut 0 bases from V and 7 bases from J, with 10 bases between. The CDR3 covers 13 residues. Partial CDR3 DNA: TGCAGTGCTAGAGATCTAGTTGGAAATGAG. It codes for CSARDLVGNE. The entire CDR3 is CSARDLVGNEQFF.

On this clone: Read data end 3 residues before the CDR3 end; the end is taken from the germline J gene. This rearrangement joins TRBV5-1 to TRBJ2-3; 10 nucleotides match TRBD1. The CDR3 sequence is 15 residues long. The V and J ends lost 4 bases and 1 base, in that order; junction bases with no gene match: 3. In germline, CDR1 is SGHRS, CDR2 YFSETQ. CDR3 region: CASSPGTGGTDTQYF. CDR3 bases read: TGCGCCAGCAGCCCAGGGACAGGGGGCACAGATACG.

The part of the CDR3 DNA that was read is TGTGCCAGTAGTATGTTGCGACTAGCGGGGATTGAC. Translation gives CASSMLRLAGID. Given in full, the CDR3 is CASSMLRLAGIDYTF. The rearrangement uses TRBV19 and TRBJ1-2; D gene ambiguous. The read stops 3 residues short of the end of the CDR3; the missing end is completed from the germline J gene. Looked up from germline, CDR1 is LNHDA and CDR2 is SQIVND (reference sequence). CDR3 length: 15 amino acids.

A remark on this clone: The read terminates 3 residues before the CDR3 end, so the remaining end is supplied by the germline J gene. The chain recombines TRBV29-1 with TRBJ2-1; 8 bases align to TRBD1. The CDR3 totals 14 residues. CDR1 and CDR2 from the germline V gene are SQVTM and ANQGSEA. J was trimmed by 8 bases and V by 4 bases; bases with no gene match: 10. The sequenced part of the CDR3 DNA is TGCAGCGTTGTTGTACAGGGGGTACTTCATGAG. This gives the protein CSVVVQGVLHE. The CDR3 in its entirety is CSVVVQGVLHEQFF.

In the case of this clone: The observed sequence ends 3 residues before the CDR3 terminus, with the missing tail filled in from the germline J gene. Other DNA sequences in the sample encode the same CDR3. This chain links TRBV5-1 with TRBJ2-2; D is uncertain. The length of the CDR3 is 15 residues. The germline gives CDR1 SGHRS, CDR2 YFSETQ. With 0 bases removed from V and 0 bases from J, the gap between germline ends came to 6 bases. This CDR3 reads CASSLELANTGELFF. The DNA read from the CDR3 is TGCGCCAGCAGCTTGGAACTTGCGAACACCGGGGAG.

Comments on this clone: With the read ending 3 residues before the CDR3 end, the germline J gene is used to fill in that end. This chain connects TRBV7-7 to TRBJ1-2; 9 nucleotides line up with TRBD1. Germline CDR1 reads SSHAT; CDR2 reads FNYEAQ (reference sequence). The length of the CDR3 is 14 residues. The CDR3 sequence is CASSLDRGTDTYTF. The CDR3 DNA, read in part, is TGTGCCAGCAGTCTCGACAGGGGGACAGATACC.

As to this clone: The read ends 3 residues shy of where the CDR3 ends; the end is completed using the germline J gene. The rearrangement links TRBV20-1 to TRBJ2-1, with 9 bases fitting TRBD1. The CDR3 consists of 14 residues. J gave up 7 bases and V 3 bases, and 7 bases lay outside the gene matches. Germline loops: CDR1 DFQATT, CDR2 SNEGSKA (reference sequence). CDR3: CSASRQGVWNEQFF. CDR3 bases read: TGCAGTGCTAGCCGACAGGGGGTTTGGAATGAG.

Regarding this clone: Sequencing ends 3 residues short of the CDR3 end; the germline J gene provides the rest. The chain employs TRBV5-4 and TRBJ1-4; maybe TRBD1 (6 bases). Germline V gene data show CDR1 as SGHNT and CDR2 as YYREEE (reference sequence). The CDR3 extends over 16 amino acids. The V gene lost 4 bases and the J gene lost 3 bases, with 16 bases spanning the gap. The CDR3 protein is CASSTTGLNPNEKLFF. CDR3 DNA, as far as it was read: TGTGCCAGCAGCACCACAGGGTTGAACCCTAATGAAAAA.

A note on this clone: The observed sequence ends 3 residues before the CDR3 terminus, with the missing tail filled in from the germline J gene. The rearrangement joins TRBV11-2 to TRBJ2-5, with 8 bases matching TRBD1. The length of the CDR3 is 14 residues. Germline values: CDR1 SGHAT, CDR2 FQNNGV. The trim removed 4 bases at V and 5 bases at J, leaving 6 bases unmatched. Partial CDR3 DNA: TGTGCCAGCAGCTCTTCCAGGGGGCGGGAGACC. Translated, it gives CASSSSRGRET. The CDR3 as a whole reads CASSSSRGRETQYF.

A remark on this clone: One end of the junction varies from germline; a read error may be responsible. The CDR3 end lies 3 residues beyond the end of the read and is filled in from the germline J gene. The chain combines TRBV7-9 with TRBJ1-2; 7 nucleotides match TRBD1. Germline CDR1 and CDR2: SEHNR and FQNEAQ (reference sequence). The CDR3 totals 14 residues. The sequenced part of the CDR3 DNA is TGTTCCAGCAGCTTAGTTGGAGGGGGCGAAGAC. Residues: CSSSLVGGGED. From start to end, the CDR3 is CSSSLVGGGEDYTF.

Remarks on this clone: The read terminates 3 residues before the CDR3 end, so the remaining end is supplied by the germline J gene. This CDR3 is also generated by other DNA sequences in the sample. The chain combines TRBV11-3 with TRBJ1-3, with 7 positions matching TRBD1. Germline CDR1 and CDR2: SGHNT and YENEEA. The CDR3 has 12 residues. V dropped 11 bases and J dropped 4; count of bases not matched to a gene: 5. Partial CDR3 DNA: TGTGCCTTACCGGACAGGGGAAACACC. Its translation is CALPDRGNT. The CDR3 reads in full as CALPDRGNTIYF.